The T cell receptor (beta chain) under discussion was sequenced for a study of T-cell memory formation after mild COVID-19. In regard to this clonotype: An end of the junction differs from the germline gene, which may be a read error.

Each CDR3 protein gets one entry after TCRdb re-called the 5' RACE reads with MiXCR. The profile covers roughly 250,000 distinct CDR3 sequences, with over 15% appearing a single time and more than 20% taken by the ten largest. The CDR3 sequence is 12 residues long. CDR1 is SEHNR and CDR2 is FQNEAQ in the germline V gene (reference sequence). Sequenced sample: PBMCs or a T cell subset sorted from them (not recorded which). The sequence derives from a young man who had mild COVID-19 (a few samples of this study predate the infection). Cell type and time point are not known. The chain has TRBV7-9 and TRBJ1-5, with D hard to call. CDR3 region: CASRFGDQPQRF. Written as DNA, the CDR3 is TGTGCCAGCAGATTCGGGGATCAGCCCCAGCGTTTT.